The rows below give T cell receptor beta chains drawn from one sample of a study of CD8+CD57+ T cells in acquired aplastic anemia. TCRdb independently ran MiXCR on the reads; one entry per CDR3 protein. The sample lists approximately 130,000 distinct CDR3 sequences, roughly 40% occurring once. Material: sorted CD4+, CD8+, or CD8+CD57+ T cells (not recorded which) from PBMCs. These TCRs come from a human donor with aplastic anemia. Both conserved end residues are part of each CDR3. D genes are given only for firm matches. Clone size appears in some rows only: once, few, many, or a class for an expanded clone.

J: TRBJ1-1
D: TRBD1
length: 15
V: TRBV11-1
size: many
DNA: TGTGCCAGCAGCCCGCAGAGACAGGGCGGCACTGAAGCTTTCTTT
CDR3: CASSPQRQGGTEAFF

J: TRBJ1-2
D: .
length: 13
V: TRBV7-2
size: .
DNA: TGTGCCAGCAGCTATCTATACACCTATGGCTACACCTTC
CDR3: CASSYLYTYGYTF

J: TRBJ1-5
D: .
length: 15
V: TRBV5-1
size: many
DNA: TGCGCCAGCAGCTTGGATGGCAGAAACAATCAGCCCCAGCATTTT
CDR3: CASSLDGRNNQPQHF

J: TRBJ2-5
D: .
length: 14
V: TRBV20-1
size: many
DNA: TGCAGTGCCCCATCGACAGTTATGCGGGAGACCCAGTACTTC
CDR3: CSAPSTVMRETQYF

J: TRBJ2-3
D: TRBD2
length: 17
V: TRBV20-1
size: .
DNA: TGCAGTGCTACCCCCAACCTTTTAGCGGGGGCCACAGATACGCAGTATTTT
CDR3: CSATPNLLAGATDTQYF

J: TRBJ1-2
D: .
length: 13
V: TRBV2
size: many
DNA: TGTGCCAGCAGTGAAGGGAGACAGACTTACTACACCTTC
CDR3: CASSEGRQTYYTF

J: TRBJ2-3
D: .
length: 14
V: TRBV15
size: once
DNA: TGCGCCGCCAGCAGAGATAAGGCTACAGATACGCAGTATTTT
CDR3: CAASRDKATDTQYF

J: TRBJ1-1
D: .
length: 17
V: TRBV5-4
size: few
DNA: TGTGCCAGCAGATATACAAGCTATAGTCATATGAACACTGAAGCTTTCTTT
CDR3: CASRYTSYSHMNTEAFF

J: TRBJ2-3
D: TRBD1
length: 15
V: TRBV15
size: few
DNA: TGTGCCACCAGCAGCTTGACAGGGGTGACAGATACGCAGTATTTT
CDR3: CATSSLTGVTDTQYF

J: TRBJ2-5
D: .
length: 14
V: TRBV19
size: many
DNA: TGTGCCAGTAGTATCGACAGGTACCAAGAGACCCAGTACTTC
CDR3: CASSIDRYQETQYF

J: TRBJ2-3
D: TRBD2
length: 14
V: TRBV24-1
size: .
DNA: TGTGCCACCAGTGGGGGGGGTGGCCCAGATACGCAGTATTTT
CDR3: CATSGGGGPDTQYF

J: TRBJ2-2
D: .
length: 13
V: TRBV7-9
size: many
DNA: TGTGCCCGCCCGACGGGGTCGTTCGGGGAGCTGTTTTTT
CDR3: CARPTGSFGELFF

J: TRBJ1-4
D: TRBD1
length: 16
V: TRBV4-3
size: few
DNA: TGCGCCAGCAGCCAAGAAGGCTCCAGGGGGCCTGAAAAACTGTTTTTT
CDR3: CASSQEGSRGPEKLFF

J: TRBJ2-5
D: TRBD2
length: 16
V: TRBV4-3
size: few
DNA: TGCGCCAGCAGCCAGGGTCCGGGGAGCGGGGAAGAGACCCAGTACTTC
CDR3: CASSQGPGSGEETQYF

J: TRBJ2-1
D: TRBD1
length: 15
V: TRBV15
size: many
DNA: TGTGCCACCAGCAGAGTAGGACAGGGGGAAAATGAGCAGTTCTTC
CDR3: CATSRVGQGENEQFF

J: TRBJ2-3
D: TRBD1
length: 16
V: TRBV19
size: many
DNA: TGTGCCAGTAGTACGCAGGACAGGGGGCATGCAGATACGCAGTATTTT
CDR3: CASSTQDRGHADTQYF

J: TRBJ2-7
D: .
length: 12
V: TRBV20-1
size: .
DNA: TGCAGTCTCCGCAGGGTCCTCAACGAGCAGTACTTC
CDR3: CSLRRVLNEQYF

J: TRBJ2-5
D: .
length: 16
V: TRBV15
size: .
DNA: TGTGCCACCAGCAACAATAGGGGACTGGTCCAAGAGACCCAGTACTTC
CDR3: CATSNNRGLVQETQYF

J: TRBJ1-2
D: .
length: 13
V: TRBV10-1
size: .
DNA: TGCGCCAGCAGGGCACAGGGTAACTATGGCTACACCTTC
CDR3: CASRAQGNYGYTF

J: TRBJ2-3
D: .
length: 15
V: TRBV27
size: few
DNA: TGTGCCAGCAGCCCGACCAGCGGCCACACAGATACGCAGTATTTT
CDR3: CASSPTSGHTDTQYF

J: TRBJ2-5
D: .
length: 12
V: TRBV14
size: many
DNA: TGTGCCAGCAGCCAAGCCCCAGAGACCCAGTACTTC
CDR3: CASSQAPETQYF

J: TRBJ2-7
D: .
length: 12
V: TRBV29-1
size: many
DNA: TGCAGCGTTGAGTCGGGCGCCTACGAGCAGTACTTC
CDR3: CSVESGAYEQYF

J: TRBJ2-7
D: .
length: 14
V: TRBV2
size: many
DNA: TGTGCCAGCAGTGAGGGTGTCAGGTCTGACGAGCAGTACTTC
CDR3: CASSEGVRSDEQYF

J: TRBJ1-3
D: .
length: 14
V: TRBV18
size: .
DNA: TGTGCCAGCTCCCCCGAAAGCCTCGGAAACACCATATATTTT
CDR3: CASSPESLGNTIYF

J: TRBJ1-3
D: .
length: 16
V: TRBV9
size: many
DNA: TGTGCCAGCAGCCTGGGCGCCCTTTCCTCTGGAAACACCATATATTTT
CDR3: CASSLGALSSGNTIYF

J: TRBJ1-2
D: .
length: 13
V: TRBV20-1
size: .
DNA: TGCAGTGCTAGAGGGGGCGGGATCTATGGCTACACCTTC
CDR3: CSARGGGIYGYTF

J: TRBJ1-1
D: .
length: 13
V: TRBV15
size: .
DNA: TGCGCCACCAGCAGAGAGGGTTACACTGAAGCTCTCTTT
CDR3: CATSREGYTEALF

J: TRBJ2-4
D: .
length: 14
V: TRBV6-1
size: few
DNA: TGTGCCAGCAGTGAAGGAAGAGCCAAAAACATTCAGTACTTC
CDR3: CASSEGRAKNIQYF

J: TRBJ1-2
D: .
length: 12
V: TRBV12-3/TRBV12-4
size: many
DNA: TGTGCCAGCAGTTCAAACGTGTATGGCTACACCTTC
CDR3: CASSSNVYGYTF

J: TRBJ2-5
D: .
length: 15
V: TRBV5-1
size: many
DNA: TGCGCCAGCAGCTTGGCCCTGACCGCTACAGAGACCCAGTACTTC
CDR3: CASSLALTATETQYF

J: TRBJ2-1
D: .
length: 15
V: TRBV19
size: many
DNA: TGTGCCAGTGGGGCGGGGAGTGTCGGAAACAATGAGCAGTTCTTC
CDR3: CASGAGSVGNNEQFF

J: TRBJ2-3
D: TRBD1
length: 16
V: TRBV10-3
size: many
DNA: TGTGCCATCAGTGACTTTGGGACAGGGGATGAAGATACGCAGTATTTT
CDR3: CAISDFGTGDEDTQYF

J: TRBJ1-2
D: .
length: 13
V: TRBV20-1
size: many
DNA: TGCAGTGCTAGTTCAGGGTTTATAGATGGCTACACCTTC
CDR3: CSASSGFIDGYTF

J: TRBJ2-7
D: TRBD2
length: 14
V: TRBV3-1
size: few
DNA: TGTGCCAGCAGCCCTAGCGGGATTTCCTACGAGCAGTACTTC
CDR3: CASSPSGISYEQYF

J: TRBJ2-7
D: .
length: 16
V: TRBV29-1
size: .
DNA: TGCAGCGTTTCTCACAAACTCTACACCGGAGGGTACGAGCAGTACTTC
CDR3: CSVSHKLYTGGYEQYF

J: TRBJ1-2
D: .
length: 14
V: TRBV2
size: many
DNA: TGTGCCAGCAGTGAAGATAACAGGGTCAATGGCTACACCTTC
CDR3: CASSEDNRVNGYTF

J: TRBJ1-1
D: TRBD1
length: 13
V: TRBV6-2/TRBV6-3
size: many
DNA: TGTGCCAGCAGTTACGATGGACAGGTTGAAGCTTTCTTT
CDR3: CASSYDGQVEAFF

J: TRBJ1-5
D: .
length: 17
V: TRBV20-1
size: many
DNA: TGCAGTGCCAAGAGGCGGGTGGGGATAGAGGGCAATCAGCCCCAGCATTTT
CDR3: CSAKRRVGIEGNQPQHF

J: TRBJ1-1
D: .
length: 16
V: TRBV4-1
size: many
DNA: TGCGCCAGCATCCAAAGTTCGGGACATTCGAACACTGAAGCTTTCTTT
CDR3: CASIQSSGHSNTEAFF

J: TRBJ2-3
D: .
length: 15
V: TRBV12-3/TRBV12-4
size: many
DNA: TGTGCCAGCAGTTTAGGGCTTTGGGGCACAGATACGCAGTATTTT
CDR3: CASSLGLWGTDTQYF